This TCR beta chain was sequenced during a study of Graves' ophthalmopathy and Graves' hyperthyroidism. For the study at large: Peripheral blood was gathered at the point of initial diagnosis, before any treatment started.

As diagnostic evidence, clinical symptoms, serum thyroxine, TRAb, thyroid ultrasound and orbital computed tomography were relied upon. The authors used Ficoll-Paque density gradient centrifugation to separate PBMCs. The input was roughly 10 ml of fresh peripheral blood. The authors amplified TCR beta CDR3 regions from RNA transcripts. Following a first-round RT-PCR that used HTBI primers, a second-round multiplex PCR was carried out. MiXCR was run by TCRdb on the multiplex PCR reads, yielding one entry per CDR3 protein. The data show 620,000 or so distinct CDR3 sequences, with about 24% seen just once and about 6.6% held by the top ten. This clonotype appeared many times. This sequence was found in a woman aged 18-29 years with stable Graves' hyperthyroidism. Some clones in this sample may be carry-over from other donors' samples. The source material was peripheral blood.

CDR3 sequence: CASNDPGHGPQYF. Here the CDR3 DNA reads TGTGCCAGCAATGATCCGGGACACGGCCCCCAGTACTTC. The V gene is TRBV6-2 or TRBV6-3, the J gene TRBJ2-5, with a weak D call TRBD1 (6 bases). Germline lookup yields CDR1 MNHEY and CDR2 SVGEGT. The CDR3 has 13 amino acids. With 7 bases removed from V and 9 bases from J, the gap between germline ends came to 18 bases.